The 8 T cell receptor beta chains given below trace back to one sample, sequenced in a study of T cells expressing NK-cell markers. TCRdb derives one entry per CDR3 protein from the 5' RACE reads, leaving out DNA. The sample totals some 500,000 distinct CDR3 sequences. The sample taken for sequencing was blood T cells: a sorted CD56 or NKG2C T cell subset, CD4+ or CD8+ T cells, or bulk PBMC T cells (not recorded which). The source of these receptors is a woman aged 45-59 years in good health.

CDR3 amino acids: CASSEAHRDLNYGYTF. The V and J genes are TRBV2 and TRBJ1-2. Germline-derived CDR1 and CDR2 are SNHLY and FYNNEI. The CDR3 sequence is 16 residues long.

This sequence joins TRBV3-1 and TRBJ2-3; absent DNA, TCRdb's TRBD2 call cannot be checked. The CDR3 extends over 17 amino acids. CDR1 and CDR2 (germline): LGHDT, YNNKEL (reference sequence). The CDR3: CATRDGRRTGGPDTQYF.

This chain joins TRBV6-6 and TRBJ1-1. This CDR3 is built from 14 residues. The germline V gene has CDR1 MNHNY and CDR2 SVGAGI (reference sequence). CDR3 region: CASSYGRDDTEAFF.

The V call is TRBV2, the J call TRBJ2-1; the TCRdb D gene call, TRBD2, has no DNA to confirm it. From germline, CDR1 is SNHLY and CDR2 FYNNEI. The CDR3 is 15 residues long. The CDR3 sequence is CASSEGRDWDNEQFF.

This sequence joins TRBV28 and TRBJ2-5. Germline values: CDR1 MDHEN, CDR2 SYDVKM. The CDR3 has 14 amino acids. CDR3 amino acids: CASSPGVRVETQYF.

The chain employs TRBV6-5 and TRBJ1-4. The germline V gene encodes CDR1 MNHEY and CDR2 SVGAGI. The CDR3 has 13 amino acids. CDR3 protein: CASSYSMNEKLFF.

The genes are TRBV7-2 and TRBJ2-5; TCRdb reports TRBD2, a call that lacks DNA to check it against. In germline, CDR1 is SGHTA, CDR2 FQGNSA. This CDR3 region has 16 residues. CDR3 loop: CASSLVAAGAWETQYF.

V is TRBV7-9 and J is TRBJ2-7; no DNA is available, so the TRBD1 call from TCRdb remains unchecked. CDR3 length equals 13 residues. Germline CDR1 and CDR2: SEHNR and FQNEAQ (reference sequence). The CDR3 loop reads CANFGQGSYEQYF.